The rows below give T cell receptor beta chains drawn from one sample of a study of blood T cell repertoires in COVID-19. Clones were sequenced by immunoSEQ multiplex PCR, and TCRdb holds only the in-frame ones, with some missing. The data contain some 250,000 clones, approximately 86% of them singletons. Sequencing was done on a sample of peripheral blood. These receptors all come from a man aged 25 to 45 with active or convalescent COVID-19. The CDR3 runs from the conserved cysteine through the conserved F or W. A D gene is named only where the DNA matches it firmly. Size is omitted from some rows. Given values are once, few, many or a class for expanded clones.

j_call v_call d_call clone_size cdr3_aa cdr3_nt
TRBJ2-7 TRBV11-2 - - CASSQPRTPYEQYF TGTGCCAGCAGCCAACCTAGAACCCCCTACGAGCAGTACTTC
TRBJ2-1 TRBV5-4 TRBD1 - CASSVSGTGNYNEQFF TGTGCCAGCAGCGTTTCCGGGACAGGTAACTACAATGAGCAGTTCTTC
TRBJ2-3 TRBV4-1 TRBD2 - CASSQALTSDTDTQYF TGCGCCAGCAGCCAAGCTTTGACTAGCGATACAGATACGCAGTATTTT
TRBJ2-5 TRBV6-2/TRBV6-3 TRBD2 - CASSPPGLAAPETQYF TGTGCCAGCAGTCCACCGGGACTAGCGGCCCCAGAGACCCAGTACTTC
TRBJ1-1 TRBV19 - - CASSDTLGNTEAFF TGTGCCAGTAGCGACACCTTGGGGAACACTGAAGCTTTCTTT
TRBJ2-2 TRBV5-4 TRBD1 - CASRIRGLGTGELFF TGTGCCAGCAGGATCAGGGGGCTGGGCACCGGGGAGCTGTTTTTT
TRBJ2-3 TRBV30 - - CAGGRRGGREADTQYF TGTGCCGGTGGACGTAGGGGGGGCCGTGAGGCAGATACGCAGTATTTT
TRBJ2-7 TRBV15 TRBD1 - CATSRGRDSFYEQYF TGTGCCACCAGCAGAGGTCGGGACAGCTTCTACGAGCAGTACTTC
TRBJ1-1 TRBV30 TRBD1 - CAWSYGQGRKRAFF TGTGCCTGGAGTTATGGACAGGGCCGTAAGCGAGCTTTCTTT
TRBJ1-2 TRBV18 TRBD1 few CASSPPSGQGPGGYTF TGTGCCAGCTCACCCCCGTCCGGACAGGGGCCGGGAGGCTACACCTTC
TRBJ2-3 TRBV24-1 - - CATSGQDTDTQYF TGTGCCACCAGTGGTCAGGACACAGATACGCAGTATTTT
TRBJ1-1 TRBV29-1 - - CSVQKGVLGEAFF TGCAGCGTACAAAAAGGGGTCCTCGGTGAAGCTTTCTTT
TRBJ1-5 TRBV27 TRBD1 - CASSLQGANQPQHF TGTGCCAGCAGTTTACAGGGGGCTAATCAGCCCCAGCATTTT
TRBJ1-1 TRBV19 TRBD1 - CASSIIEQGDNTEAFF TGTGCCAGTAGTATTATCGAACAGGGGGACAACACTGAAGCTTTCTTT
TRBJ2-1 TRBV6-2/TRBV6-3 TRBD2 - CASSSEAGGNFNHNEQFF TGTGCCAGCAGCTCCGAGGCGGGGGGGAATTTCAACCACAATGAGCAGTTCTTC
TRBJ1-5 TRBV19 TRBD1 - CASSNFNRGISNQPQHF TGTGCCAGTAGTAATTTTAACAGGGGTATTAGCAATCAGCCCCAGCATTTT
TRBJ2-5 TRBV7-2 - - CASSGRLVSATQYF TGTGCCAGCAGCGGCAGACTAGTATCGGCGACCCAGTACTTC
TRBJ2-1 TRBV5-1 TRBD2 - CASSPTGGYNEQFF TGCGCCAGCAGCCCGACGGGGGGGTACAATGAGCAGTTCTTC
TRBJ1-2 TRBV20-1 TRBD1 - CSASAGGNYGYTF TGCAGTGCTAGTGCAGGGGGGAACTATGGCTACACCTTC
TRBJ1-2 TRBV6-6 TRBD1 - CASSYSPGQGDGYTF TGTGCCAGCAGTTACTCCCCGGGACAGGGGGACGGCTACACCTTC
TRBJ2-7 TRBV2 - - CASSPSYEQYF TGTGCCAGCAGTCCGAGCTACGAGCAGTACTTC
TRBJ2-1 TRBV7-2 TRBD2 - CASSSPGGIHEQFF TGTGCCAGCAGCTCCCCGGGGGGGATCCATGAGCAGTTCTTC
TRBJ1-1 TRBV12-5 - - CASGLVYRVAEAFF TGTGCTAGTGGTTTGGTCTATAGAGTTGCTGAAGCTTTCTTT
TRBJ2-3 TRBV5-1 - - CASRPDLAPADTQYF TGCGCCAGCAGGCCCGACCTAGCCCCCGCAGATACGCAGTATTTT
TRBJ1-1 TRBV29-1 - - CSVVSGITRQAEAFF TGCAGCGTTGTATCTGGAATAACAAGACAGGCTGAAGCTTTCTTT
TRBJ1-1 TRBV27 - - CASSLLFRQGALNTEAFF TGTGCCAGCAGTTTATTGTTCCGGCAGGGTGCGTTGAACACTGAAGCTTTCTTT
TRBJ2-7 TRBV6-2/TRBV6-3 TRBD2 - CASSPGRLAGGEQYF TGTGCCAGCAGCCCAGGCCGACTAGCGGGGGGCGAGCAGTACTTC
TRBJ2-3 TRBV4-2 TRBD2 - CASSRRNPSGGTDTQYF TGTGCCAGCAGTCGACGCAATCCTAGCGGGGGCACAGATACGCAGTATTTT
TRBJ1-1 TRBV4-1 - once CASSHGRVNTEAFF TGCGCCAGCAGCCACGGCAGGGTGAACACTGAAGCTTTCTTT